The 27 T cell receptor beta chains in this list originate from one sample, sequenced in a study of T-cell reconstitution after alpha-beta-depleted transplantation in children. Library preparation (for TCRbeta) was performed with unique molecular identifiers. TCRdb fed the PCR reads into MiXCR, producing one record per CDR3 protein. The sample includes some 500,000 distinct CDR3 sequences, approximately 16% of them seen just once. The specimen was PBMCs from the stem cell graft donor, collected from the stem cell graft. These receptors were obtained from a human donor who donated a stem cell graft to a child with acute lymphoblastic leukemia.

This clonotype showed up just a few times. J is TRBJ2-1 and V is TRBV4-1; TRBD2 matches 11 bases. Germline V lookup: CDR1 MGHRA, CDR2 YSYEKL. J was trimmed by 8 bases and V by 1 base; bases with no gene match: 7. The CDR3 spans 16 residues. DNA for the CDR3: TGCGCCAGCAGCCAAGTATTTAGCGGGAGGGCCGATGAGCAGTTCTTC. Its protein product is CASSQVFSGRADEQFF.

This clonotype was seen just once. V gene TRBV5-1 combines with J gene TRBJ2-7; 14 nucleotides match TRBD2. V was clipped by 4 bases and J by 5 bases; unmatched bases: 14. The CDR3 has 18 amino acids. Germline V gene data show CDR1 as SGHRS and CDR2 as YFSETQ. The chain's CDR3 is CASSRGTSGRPRVDEQYF. Written as DNA, the CDR3 is TGCGCCAGCAGCCGTGGGACTAGCGGGAGACCCAGGGTCGACGAGCAGTACTTC.

This clonotype was observed a few times. The J gene is TRBJ2-7, the V gene TRBV6-6; TRBD1 is a possible D gene (5 bases). The ends were cut back, 6 bases at V and 6 bases at J, with 15 bases in the middle. The CDR3 loop spans 13 amino acids. Germline CDR1 MNHNY, CDR2 SVGAGI (reference sequence). The CDR3 reads CASRWGLRGEQYF. The CDR3, as DNA: TGTGCCAGCAGATGGGGCCTAAGGGGCGAGCAGTACTTC.

This clonotype was picked up a small number of times. The genes are TRBV12-3 or TRBV12-4 and TRBJ1-2; a possible D gene is TRBD1 (5 bases). With 9 bases removed from V and 4 bases from J, the gap between germline ends came to 12 bases. The CDR3 contains 12 residues. The DNA for the CDR3 is TGTGCCAGTAAAGGGGCTTCCTATGGCTACACCTTC. Protein product: CASKGASYGYTF.

V is TRBV2 and J is TRBJ2-1; 9 bases agree with TRBD2. CDR1 SNHLY and CDR2 FYNNEI come from the germline V gene. The V gene end was trimmed by 4 bases and the J gene end by 3 bases; junction bases not matched to a gene: 7. This CDR3 comprises 16 residues. CDR3 sequence reads: CASSGPSGERYNEQFF. DNA for the CDR3: TGTGCCAGCAGTGGCCCTAGCGGGGAGCGCTACAATGAGCAGTTCTTC.

The rearrangement uses TRBV14 and TRBJ1-1, with 9 bases matching TRBD1. In germline, CDR1 is SGHDN, CDR2 FVKESK. This CDR3 comprises 18 residues. The V segment lost 4 bases and the J segment 4 bases; nucleotides outside the gene matches: 16. The CDR3 spells CASSLIDYRGRGFTEAFF. The CDR3 bases are TGTGCCAGCAGCCTAATTGACTACAGGGGGCGAGGATTCACTGAAGCTTTCTTT. The entire variable domain, with the rest obtained from reference TRBV14 and TRBJ1-1, is as follows: EAGVTQFPSHSVIEKGQTVTLRCDPISGHDNLYWYRRVMGKEIKFLLHFVKESKQDESGMPNNRFLAERTGGTYSTLKVQPAELEDSGVYFCASSLIDYRGRGFTEAFFGQGTRLTVV.

This clonotype has just a few counts. The chain links TRBV7-3 to TRBJ2-3, with 7 bases aligning to TRBD2. The V gene end was trimmed by 5 bases and the J gene end by 1 base; junction bases not matched to a gene: 9. The CDR3 is 16 amino acids. Germline values: CDR1 SGHTA, CDR2 FQGTGA. CDR3 in amino acids: CASSPSSGIGTDTQYF. The CDR3 DNA sequence: TGTGCCAGCAGCCCATCGAGCGGGATCGGCACAGATACGCAGTATTTT.

This clonotype was counted only a few times. The chain has TRBV5-6 and TRBJ1-6; D unclear. The CDR3 totals 16 residues. From germline, CDR1 is SGHDT and CDR2 YYEEEE. V lost 4 bases and J lost 0, with 11 bases in between. Here the CDR3 reads CASSRGPSSYNSPLHF. The CDR3 DNA reads TGTGCCAGCAGCCGGGGTCCGAGCTCCTATAATTCACCCCTCCACTTT.

The chain combines TRBV12-5 with TRBJ2-3; no definite D call. Germline V gene lookup returns CDR1 LGHNT and CDR2 FRNRAP. Trimming removed 0 bases at V and 1 base at J, with 8 bases between. This CDR3 comprises 15 residues. The CDR3: CASGLVGSGTDTQYF. The DNA for the CDR3 is TGTGCTAGTGGTTTGGTCGGCAGCGGCACAGATACGCAGTATTTT.

This clonotype was observed many times. This sequence joins TRBV12-3 or TRBV12-4 and TRBJ2-1; TRBD2 matches 7 bases. This CDR3 is 15 amino acids long. V was clipped by 6 bases and J by 5 bases; unmatched bases: 10. CDR3 in amino acids: CASRGLSGLNNEQFF. The CDR3 bases are TGTGCCAGCAGGGGACTATCGGGACTAAACAATGAGCAGTTCTTC.

V is TRBV20-1 and J is TRBJ2-7; 10 positions match TRBD2. Germline loops: CDR1 DFQATT, CDR2 SNEGSKA (reference sequence). V lost 6 bases to trimming and J lost 3 bases; unmatched junction nucleotides: 5. This CDR3 has 13 residues. For the CDR3, the DNA is TGCAGTGCCGCAAGGACTAGCGGCTACGAGCAGTACTTC. Its protein product is CSAARTSGYEQYF.

This rearrangement joins TRBV19 to TRBJ1-2; D call uncertain. The V and J ends lost 3 bases and 4 bases respectively, with 6 bases between them. Per germline, CDR1 LNHDA and CDR2 SQIVND (reference sequence). This CDR3 is built from 12 residues. The CDR3 sequence: CASSMYVYGYTF. The CDR3 DNA follows: TGTGCCAGTAGTATGTACGTCTATGGCTACACCTTC.

The V gene is TRBV20-1, the J gene TRBJ2-3; 13 positions match TRBD2. Losses at the gene ends were 6 bases for V and 15 bases for J; bases not matched to a gene: 15. The CDR3 totals 14 residues. Germline values: CDR1 DFQATT, CDR2 SNEGSKA (reference sequence). DNA of the CDR3: TGCAGTGCAGGAAGGACTAGCGGGAGCGATGAGCATTATTTT. Translation: CSAGRTSGSDEHYF.

The CDR3 loop reads CASSRTEKPEAFF. For the CDR3, the DNA is TGTGCCAGCTCCCGGACAGAGAAGCCTGAAGCTTTCTTT. The chain couples TRBV18 to TRBJ1-1, with D possibly TRBD1 on 6 matching bases. This CDR3 is built from 13 residues. Between the trimmed V and J ends, which lost 6 bases and 6 bases, there was a span of 14 bases. Germline V gene sequence: CDR1 KGHSH, CDR2 LQKENI.

About this clonotype: A much larger clone differs by one base, so this may be a read error. The chain couples TRBV5-1 to TRBJ2-1; either TRBD1 or TRBD2 may fit D (5 bases each). Trimming cost V 4 bases and J 12 bases, with 17 bases left between them. The CDR3 extends over 13 amino acids. The germline V gene encodes CDR1 SGHRS and CDR2 YFSETQ. CDR3: CASSLLVGAGQFF. The CDR3 coding sequence is TGCGCCAGCAGCCTGCTTGTCGGGGCAGGGCAGTTCTTC.

The rearrangement joins TRBV3-1 to TRBJ2-7, with D hard to call. CDR1 and CDR2 (germline): LGHDT, YNNKEL (reference sequence). With 1 base removed from V and 6 bases from J, the gap between germline ends came to 13 bases. CDR3 length: 14 amino acids. As DNA, the CDR3 is TGTGCCAGCAGCCAAGTTGACCTTTTGAGCGAGCAGTACTTC. It encodes CASSQVDLLSEQYF.

In this sample, this clonotype turned up a few times. In DNA, the CDR3 is TGCGCCAGCAGCTTAACCCCCCAGGCTGACGAGCAGTACTTC. This sequence encodes CASSLTPQADEQYF. The chain has TRBV5-1 and TRBJ2-7, with D unresolved. V lost 2 bases to trimming and J lost 5 bases, with 14 bases between them. Germline V gene data show CDR1 as SGHRS and CDR2 as YFSETQ. The CDR3 consists of 14 residues.

The chain recombines TRBV12-3 or TRBV12-4 with TRBJ1-1; possible D gene TRBD1, 5 bases. Trimming took 3 bases from V and 5 from J, leaving 16 bases between them. The CDR3 covers 15 residues. The CDR3 reads CASSFAWDGRTEAFF. The CDR3 coding sequence is TGTGCCAGCAGTTTCGCTTGGGACGGTAGAACTGAAGCTTTCTTT.

The sample holds a few counts of this clonotype. The rearrangement links TRBV4-2 to TRBJ1-4; tentatively, D is TRBD1 (6 bases). The V and J ends lost 1 base and 5 bases respectively, with 14 bases between them. This CDR3 has 16 amino acids. In germline, CDR1 is LGHNA, CDR2 YNFKEQ. CDR3 sequence reads: CASSQVGEGENEKLFF. The CDR3 DNA sequence: TGTGCCAGCAGCCAAGTCGGAGAGGGGGAGAATGAAAAACTGTTTTTT.

This clonotype was observed a handful of times. The chain has TRBV12-3 or TRBV12-4 and TRBJ2-7; D uncertain. The CDR3 covers 15 residues. The V end was cut by 0 bases, the J end by 0 bases, with 9 bases between. The CDR3 coding sequence is TGTGCCAGCAGTTTAGCGCAGGCGAGCTCCTACGAGCAGTACTTC. This gives the protein CASSLAQASSYEQYF.

As DNA, the CDR3 is TGTGCCAGCAGTCCGGGGGGACAGGCGGTAGCTTTCTTT. It is translated as CASSPGGQAVAFF. This chain joins TRBV27 and TRBJ1-1, with 8 positions matching TRBD1. The CDR3 contains 13 residues. Germline values: CDR1 MNHEY, CDR2 SMNVEV (reference sequence). V dropped 5 bases and J dropped 10; count of bases not matched to a gene: 9.

The chain combines TRBV9 with TRBJ1-3; D is ambiguous. V was trimmed by 0 bases and J by 0 bases, leaving 7 bases between them. CDR3 length: 15 residues. The germline V gene has CDR1 SGDLS and CDR2 YYNGEE. CDR3: CASSVDSYSGNTIYF. In DNA, the CDR3 is TGTGCCAGCAGCGTAGACTCCTACTCTGGAAACACCATATATTTT.

The chain recombines TRBV27 with TRBJ2-7; TRBD2 agrees at 13 bases. V lost 2 bases and J lost 5; bases outside the gene matches: 3. CDR3 length: 15 residues. Germline V gene sequence: CDR1 MNHEY, CDR2 SMNVEV (reference sequence). The CDR3 DNA is TGTGCCAGCAGTTTACGGGGACTAGCGGGACACGAGCAGTACTTC. Protein sequence: CASSLRGLAGHEQYF.

For the CDR3, the DNA is TGTGCCAGCAGCCCTGGGGACAGAGGCTCAGATACGCAGTATTTT. The encoded protein is CASSPGDRGSDTQYF. The chain has TRBV7-9 and TRBJ2-3; 7 nucleotides agree with TRBD1. CDR1 SEHNR and CDR2 FQNEAQ come from the germline V gene (reference sequence). Trimming at V came to 5 bases and at J to 4 bases, leaving 9 bases not matched to a gene. CDR3 size: 15 residues.

The chain couples TRBV4-1 to TRBJ2-7; TRBD1 is a possible D gene (5 bases). The CDR3 length is 14 residues. Germline V gene lookup returns CDR1 MGHRA and CDR2 YSYEKL. V was clipped by 2 bases and J by 5 bases, with 13 bases between them. CDR3 region: CASSQNFIRDEQYF. The CDR3 nucleotides read TGCGCCAGCAGCCAAAATTTCATCAGGGACGAGCAGTACTTC.

This clonotype has more than one count but fewer than ten. This sequence joins TRBV20-1 and TRBJ2-1, with 11 bases aligning to TRBD2. V trimming: 5 bases; J trimming: 4 bases; junction bases outside the gene matches: 4. Germline lookup yields CDR1 DFQATT and CDR2 SNEGSKA (reference sequence). CDR3 length: 14 amino acids. CDR3 in amino acids: CSARLAGPYNEQFF. The CDR3 nucleotides read TGCAGTGCTCGACTAGCGGGGCCGTACAATGAGCAGTTCTTC.

The V gene is TRBV5-1, the J gene TRBJ2-3; D not certain. Trimming left V 0 bases short and J 2 bases short, with 10 bases between. This CDR3 region has 15 residues. Germline CDR1 reads SGHRS; CDR2 reads YFSETQ. CDR3 nucleotide sequence: TGCGCCAGCAGCTTGGGCGACGTGATCACAGATACGCAGTATTTT. Its translation is CASSLGDVITDTQYF.